This T cell receptor (beta chain) was obtained from a study of technical replicates of blood from a few donors (dated by TCRdb to the late 2010s). As to this clone: Its specific antigen is unknown. Nothing much larger sits one base from this clone, and base qualities are not available.

The library was built by means of the immunoSEQ multiplex PCR assay. The table comes from immuneACCESS by way of TCRdb, which keeps in-frame sequences with V and J called. Part of the clones is missing from these tables; in studies checked, under half for an unresolved V gene and the rest for unknown reasons. Across this sample there are some 78,000 clones, with about 92% seen only once. The top ten clones comprise approximately 0.37% of the sample. The CDR3 covers 18 residues, taking in both the cysteine and the phenylalanine. The sequence is cut down to CDR3 DNA, 54 bases in frame from base 1. The germline V and J ends show losses of 5 bases and 4 bases respectively, and no gene match explains 19 bases of the junction. CDR1 and CDR2 are read off the germline V gene as LGHNT and FRNRAP.

Sequencing input: T cells isolated from PBMCs. The receptor was derived from a human donor in good health. This chain joins TRBV12-5 to TRBJ2-7; TRBD1 lines up with 8 middle nucleotides. The nucleotide sequence reads as follows: TGTGCTAGTGGTCTCCCACCCGGACAGGGCCATTCCGATTACGAGCAGTACTTC. It codes for CASGLPPGQGHSDYEQYF.